The TCR beta chain described here comes from a study of shared clonotypes between healthy human individuals. Study context: The study used three CD4 naive, three CD4 memory, two CD8 naive and one CD8 memory plate per donor. The study's findings and limits: About 5% was the fraction of naive CD4 clonotypes found shared across a few donors. Naive subsets usually exceeded memory subsets in estimated richness. Represented diversity (both genetic and exposure-history) was limited by the small number of donors.

In the case of this clone: The antigen is undetermined.

Data came from immunoSEQ multiplex PCR; TCRdb stores just in-frame clones and leaves some out. This sample has 800,000 to 1,200,000 clones, with more than 75% found just once. Germline CDR1 reads SGHAT; CDR2 reads FQNNGV. Trimming took 2 bases from V and 6 from J; bases not matched to a gene: 12. The CDR3 has 17 residues. Material: memory CD4+ T cells from PBMCs. Sample subset: CD45RA-negative fraction. This receptor was obtained from a man aged 18 to 30 in good health. Some clones in this sample may be carry-over from other donors' samples. The V gene is TRBV11-2, the J gene TRBJ2-7, with TRBD2 identical over 11 bases. Here the CDR3 DNA reads TGTGCCAGCAGCTTATTTTTGGCAACTAGCGGGAGTGGCGAGCAGTACTTC. Encoded protein: CASSLFLATSGSGEQYF. Full variable domain (rest looked up from reference TRBV11-2 and TRBJ2-7): EAGVAQSPRYKIIEKRQSVAFWCNPISGHATLYWYQQILGQGPKLLIQFQNNGVVDDSQLPKDRFSAERLKGVDSTLKIQPAKLEDSAVYLCASSLFLATSGSGEQYFGPGTRLTVT.